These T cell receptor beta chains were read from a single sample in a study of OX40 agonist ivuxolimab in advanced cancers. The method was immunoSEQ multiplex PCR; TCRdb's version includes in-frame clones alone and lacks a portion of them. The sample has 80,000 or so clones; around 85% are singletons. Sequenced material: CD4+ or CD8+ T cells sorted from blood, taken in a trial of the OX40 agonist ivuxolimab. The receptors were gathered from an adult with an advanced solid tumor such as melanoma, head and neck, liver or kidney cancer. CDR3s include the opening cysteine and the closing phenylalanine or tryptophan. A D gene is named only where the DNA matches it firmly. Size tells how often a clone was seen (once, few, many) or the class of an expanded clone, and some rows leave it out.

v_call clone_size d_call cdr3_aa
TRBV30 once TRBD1 CAWSQGAPTEAFF
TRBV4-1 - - CASSQGSSNSGNTIYF
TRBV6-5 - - CASSYGPGRGNEQFF
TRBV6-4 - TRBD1 CASINRDRSHGYTF
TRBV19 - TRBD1 CASSPLSGTGGRETQYF
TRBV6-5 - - CASSYGRQESYEQYF
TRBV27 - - CASNLDGSNQPQHF
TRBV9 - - CASSIPSGSYNEQFF
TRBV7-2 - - CASSLGRRSSYEQYF
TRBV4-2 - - CASSQSTGVAYGYTF
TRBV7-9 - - CASSLIHLVVEETQYF
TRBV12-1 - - CASSPIEGRDEQYF
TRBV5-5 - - CASSLAGTLNTEAFF
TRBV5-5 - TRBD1 CASTSGTGPYNEQFF
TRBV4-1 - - CASSQDRSQGTQYF
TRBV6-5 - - CASSYRGGADTQYF
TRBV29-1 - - CSVVGSSTWSNEKLFF
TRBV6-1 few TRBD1 CASTRSRDRDEQYF
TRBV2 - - CASGQFNEQFF
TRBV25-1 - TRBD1 CATQQTGVGTQYF
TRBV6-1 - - CASSASTYEQYF
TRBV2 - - CASSGDTIQETQYF
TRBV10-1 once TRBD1 CASSGQGPFYEQYF
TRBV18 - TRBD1 CASSPPDRGLNQPQHF
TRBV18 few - CASSPPARSTDTQYF
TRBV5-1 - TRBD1 CASSLVLGQGSYEQYF
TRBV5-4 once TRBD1 CASSLGTGGTEAFF
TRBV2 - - CAGRTEAQETQYF
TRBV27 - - CASSFSRGFNQPQHF